This T cell receptor beta chain was observed in a study of blood T cells in healthy people across ages. The second PCR ran roughly 6 to 11 cycles with a sample-barcoded 5' primer and J-beta primers. TCRdb re-analysed the 5' RACE reads in MiXCR, keeping a single row per CDR3 protein. The sample holds around 600,000 distinct CDR3 sequences, 40% to 55% seen once. For every donor, a draw yielded 8.5 to 10 milliliters of peripheral blood. The CDR3 has 12 residues. CDR1 is MNHEY, CDR2 SVGEGT, per germline. The V end lost 8 bases, the J end lost 0 bases, and 8 bases lay between the germline ends. This sequence joins TRBV6-2 or TRBV6-3 and TRBJ2-7; unclear D gene. Material: blood. The clonotype was recovered from a man at least 80 years old in good health. The CDR3 DNA sequence: TGTGCCAGCCTGACGGACTCCTACGAGCAGTACTTC. It codes for CASLTDSYEQYF.